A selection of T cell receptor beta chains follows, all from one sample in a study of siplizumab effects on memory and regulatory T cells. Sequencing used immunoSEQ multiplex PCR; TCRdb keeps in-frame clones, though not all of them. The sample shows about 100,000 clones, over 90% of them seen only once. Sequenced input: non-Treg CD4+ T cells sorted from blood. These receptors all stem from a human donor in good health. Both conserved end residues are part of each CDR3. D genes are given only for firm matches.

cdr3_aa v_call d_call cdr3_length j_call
CASSLARGLNTEAFF TRBV7-2 - 15 TRBJ1-1
CASSLEATGELFF TRBV7-9 - 13 TRBJ2-2
CASSPGYGSLGELFF TRBV7-9 - 15 TRBJ2-2
CASSLGLGSQPQHF TRBV11-2 - 14 TRBJ1-5
CASSDRHADTEAFF TRBV19 - 14 TRBJ1-1
CASSVPGLSYEQYF TRBV2 - 14 TRBJ2-7
CASSSGLEGNEQFF TRBV7-7 TRBD2 14 TRBJ2-1
CASSIDVSYEQYF TRBV7-3 - 13 TRBJ2-7
CASSVSRTDTQYF TRBV9 - 13 TRBJ2-3
CASSFSSPPDEQFF TRBV7-9 - 14 TRBJ2-1
CASSFTGGDTQYF TRBV5-4 - 13 TRBJ2-3
CASSLSATLKNIQYF TRBV28 - 15 TRBJ2-4
CASSLSRGQHGYTF TRBV27 TRBD1 14 TRBJ1-2
CASNRGRNQPQHF TRBV7-9 - 13 TRBJ1-5
CASSSQRERLNEQFF TRBV6-6 TRBD2 15 TRBJ2-1
CASGRGYNEQFF TRBV27 - 12 TRBJ2-1
CSVPKPAGQQETQYF TRBV29-1 - 15 TRBJ2-5
CAIKDRGLDTEAFF TRBV10-3 TRBD1 14 TRBJ1-1
CASTHVGRTEAFF TRBV6-1 - 13 TRBJ1-1
CASSEYPSGGETQYF TRBV10-2 TRBD2 15 TRBJ2-5
CASSPEGETQYF TRBV18 - 12 TRBJ2-5
CASSPGQNYGYTF TRBV18 - 13 TRBJ1-2
CASGRALQETQYF TRBV27 - 13 TRBJ2-5
CASSPGIPGYTF TRBV5-1 - 12 TRBJ1-2
CASSAALYSGSANTGELFF TRBV6-1 TRBD2 19 TRBJ2-2
CASSPPAGRGTEAFF TRBV19 - 15 TRBJ1-1
CASSLALRANYGYTF TRBV5-1 - 15 TRBJ1-2
CASSLRASGSYEQYF TRBV11-2 TRBD2 15 TRBJ2-7
CASSTTDYEQYF TRBV5-1 - 12 TRBJ2-7
CASIPGGNQPQHF TRBV5-6 - 13 TRBJ1-5
CASSLSSNQPQHF TRBV27 - 13 TRBJ1-5
CASSFILLSYEQYF TRBV5-5 - 14 TRBJ2-7
CASSPTGGGTDTQYF TRBV19 TRBD1 15 TRBJ2-3
CASRVQGADQPQHF TRBV27 TRBD1 14 TRBJ1-5